This T cell receptor (beta chain) was captured in a study of blood T cell repertoires in COVID-19. Study context: Sites across the United States, Italy and Spain contributed samples from acute and convalescent COVID-19. PBMCs, B-cell-depleted T cells, or T cells provided the cDNA or gDNA that made up the material.

Profiling relied on immunoSEQ multiplex PCR, and the TCRdb table lists in-frame clones only, not all of them. This table holds some 200,000 clones, approximately 84% found once. The CDR3 spans 15 residues. J lost 8 bases, V lost 3 bases, and 7 bases had no gene match. From germline, CDR1 is KGHSH and CDR2 LQKENI. Sample: peripheral blood. This receptor was taken from a man between 45 and 60 years old with acute or convalescent COVID-19. This rearrangement joins TRBV18 to TRBJ1-4; 9 nucleotides line up with TRBD1. The CDR3 is CASSPKQGAEEKLFF. CDR3 in DNA: TGTGCCAGCTCACCCAAACAGGGGGCAGAAGAAAAACTGTTTTTT.